The 11 T cell receptor beta chains reported below all come from one sample, sequenced in a study of blood T cell repertoires in COVID-19. Profiling relied on immunoSEQ multiplex PCR, and the TCRdb table lists in-frame clones only, not all of them. The table includes about 100,000 clones, roughly 88% detected once. The source material was peripheral blood. Every receptor here comes from a human donor in a cohort sampled during active COVID-19.

This chain links TRBV5-5 with TRBJ2-1, with D possibly being TRBD1 (6 bases). The CDR3 runs to 15 residues. Trimming pared 4 bases from V and 9 bases from J, leaving 20 bases between. The germline CDR1 and CDR2 sequences are SGHKS and YYEKEE (reference sequence). CDR3 loop: CASSVDLQGLGEQFF. In DNA form, the CDR3 reads TGTGCCAGCAGCGTAGACCTTCAGGGGTTGGGTGAGCAGTTCTTC.

The rearrangement uses TRBV13 and TRBJ2-7; 9 bases map to TRBD1. V shed 2 bases, J shed 3 bases, and the junction held 11 bases outside the gene matches. The CDR3 is made up of 17 amino acids. Germline CDR1 is PRHDT and CDR2 is FYEKMQ (reference sequence). The CDR3 coding sequence is TGTGCCAGCAGCTTACGACTTCGAATGGACAGGGGCTACGAGCAGTACTTC. Protein sequence: CASSLRLRMDRGYEQYF.

The chain is built from TRBV10-3 and TRBJ2-5, with D tentatively TRBD1 (5 bases). Per the germline V gene, CDR1 is ENHRY and CDR2 is SYGVKD. The CDR3 spans 13 residues. Deletions cut 10 bases from V and 4 bases from J, with 16 bases between. This CDR3 is CATATVRPETQYF. CDR3 in DNA: TGTGCCACGGCGACAGTAAGGCCAGAGACCCAGTACTTC.

This clone was observed a single time. This chain joins TRBV3-1 (or the pseudogene TRBV3-2) and TRBJ2-1; TRBD2 matches at 14 bases. Germline CDR1 is LGHDT and CDR2 is YNNKEL (reference sequence). This CDR3 spans 16 amino acids. The trim removed 4 bases at V and 7 bases at J, leaving 6 bases unmatched. In DNA form, the CDR3 reads TGTGCCAGCAGCCCGCCGGGACTAGCGGGAGTTAATGAGCAGTTCTTC. Amino acids: CASSPPGLAGVNEQFF.

The rearrangement joins TRBV28 to TRBJ1-2; TRBD1 might be the D (6 bases). V was shortened by 4 bases and J by 0 bases, with 15 bases between the two germline ends. CDR1 is MDHEN and CDR2 is SYDVKM in the germline V gene. The CDR3 extends over 16 amino acids. The CDR3 DNA follows: TGTGCCAGCAGTTCGGGGGGGCTTACTCCTAACTATGGCTACACCTTC. Amino acid sequence: CASSSGGLTPNYGYTF.

V gene TRBV19 combines with J gene TRBJ1-2; 8 bases agree with TRBD1. Losses at the gene ends were 7 bases for V and 4 bases for J; bases not matched to a gene: 5. The CDR3 has 13 residues. Germline CDR1 reads LNHDA; CDR2 reads SQIVND (reference sequence). This CDR3 reads CASTMDRAYGYTF. CDR3 DNA sequence: TGTGCCAGTACCATGGACAGGGCCTATGGCTACACCTTC.

The rearrangement links TRBV5-6 to TRBJ2-1; a weak D match, TRBD2 (7 bases). CDR1 SGHDT and CDR2 YYEEEE come from the germline V gene. The CDR3 is 14 residues long. Trimming stripped 1 base from V and 5 bases from J, with 10 bases between. CDR3 in DNA: TGTGCCAGCAGCTTGACAGGGAGGGACAATGAGCAGTTCTTC. Translation: CASSLTGRDNEQFF.

The rearrangement uses TRBV6-1 and TRBJ2-1, with 11 bases identical to TRBD2. The length of the CDR3 is 16 residues. J lost 2 bases, V lost 4 bases, and 4 bases had no gene match. Germline CDR1 and CDR2: MNHNS and SASEGT. CDR3 protein: CASSGPTSGAYNEQFF. CDR3 DNA: TGTGCCAGCAGTGGACCGACTAGCGGGGCCTACAATGAGCAGTTCTTC.

This clone showed up just a few times. The chain employs TRBV11-2 and TRBJ2-7; D is uncertain. The length of the CDR3 is 13 residues. Per germline, CDR1 SGHAT and CDR2 FQNNGV. The germline V and J ends were trimmed by 1 base and 3 bases, with 7 bases remaining between them. DNA of the CDR3: TGTGCCAGCAGCTTAGGCAGGCTCTACGAGCAGTACTTC. Its translation is CASSLGRLYEQYF.

This clone was counted many times. The chain recombines TRBV7-9 with TRBJ1-2; 7 positions agree with TRBD1. Germline V gives CDR1 SEHNR, CDR2 FQNEAQ (reference sequence). V dropped 2 bases and J dropped 7; count of bases not matched to a gene: 13. The CDR3 is made up of 16 amino acids. CDR3 coding DNA: TGTGCCAGCAGCTTAAATCTCCGGGACAGTGCTAGTGGCTACACCTTC. Translating gives CASSLNLRDSASGYTF.

The gene calls are TRBV29-1 and TRBJ2-7, with 12 bases identical to TRBD2. J was trimmed by 6 bases and V by 6 bases; bases with no gene match: 3. This CDR3 has 12 residues. Germline CDR1 and CDR2: SQVTM and ANQGSEA. The CDR3 DNA sequence: TGCAGCGTGACTAGCGGGAGAGGCGAGCAGTACTTC. It specifies CSVTSGRGEQYF.